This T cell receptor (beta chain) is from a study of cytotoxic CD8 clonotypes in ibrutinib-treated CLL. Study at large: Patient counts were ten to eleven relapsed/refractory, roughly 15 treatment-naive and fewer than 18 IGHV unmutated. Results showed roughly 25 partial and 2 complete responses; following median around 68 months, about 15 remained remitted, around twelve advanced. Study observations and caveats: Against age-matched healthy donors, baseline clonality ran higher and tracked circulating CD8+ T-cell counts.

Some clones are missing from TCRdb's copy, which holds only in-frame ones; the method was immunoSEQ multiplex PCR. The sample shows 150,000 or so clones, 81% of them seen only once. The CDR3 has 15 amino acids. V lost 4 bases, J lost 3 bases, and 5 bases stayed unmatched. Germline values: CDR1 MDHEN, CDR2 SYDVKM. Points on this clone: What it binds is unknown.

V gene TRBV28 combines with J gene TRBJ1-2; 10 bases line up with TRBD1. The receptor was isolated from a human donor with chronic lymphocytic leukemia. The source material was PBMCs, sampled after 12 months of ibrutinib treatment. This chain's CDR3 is CASSYPGQGHYGYTF. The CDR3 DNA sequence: TGTGCCAGCAGTTATCCGGGACAGGGGCACTATGGCTACACCTTC.